Listed here is a single T cell receptor (beta chain). These data are taken from a study of blood T cell repertoires in COVID-19. Across the whole study: Sites across the United States, Italy and Spain contributed samples from acute and convalescent COVID-19.

The CDR3 runs 13 residues. Germline values: CDR1 MNHEY, CDR2 SVGAGI. Trimming took off 4 bases at V and 1 base at J, with 7 bases between the two ends. Under the authors' procedure: By means of reference gene primer amplification, nucleated cell counts were estimated. TCRdb keeps only in-frame clones here, not all; method: immunoSEQ multiplex PCR. That table gives V, J and clone size, and the DNA gave D and trimming. The sample has around 100,000 clones, approximately 84% seen once; the top ten hold about a quarter. The chain employs TRBV6-5 and TRBJ1-2; D is undetermined. The sequenced sample was peripheral blood. This sequence was found in a human donor in a cohort sampled during active COVID-19. CDR3 region: CASSSLYNYGYTF. The CDR3, as DNA: TGTGCCAGCAGTTCACTTTATAACTATGGCTACACCTTC.